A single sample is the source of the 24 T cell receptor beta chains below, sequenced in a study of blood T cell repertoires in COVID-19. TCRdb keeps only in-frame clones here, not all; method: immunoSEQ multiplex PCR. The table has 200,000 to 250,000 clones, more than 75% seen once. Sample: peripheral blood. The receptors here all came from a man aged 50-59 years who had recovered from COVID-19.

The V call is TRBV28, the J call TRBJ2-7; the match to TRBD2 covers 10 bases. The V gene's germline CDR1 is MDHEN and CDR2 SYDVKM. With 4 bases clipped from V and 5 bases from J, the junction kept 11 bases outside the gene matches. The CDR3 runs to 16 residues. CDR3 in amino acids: CASSSPASGSKDEQYF. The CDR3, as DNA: TGTGCCAGCAGTTCGCCGGCTAGCGGGAGTAAGGACGAGCAGTACTTC.

CDR3 in DNA: TGTGCCAGCAGTTTCGACAGTACGCCCCGATATGGCTACACCTTC. Translating gives CASSFDSTPRYGYTF. The chain links TRBV27 to TRBJ1-2; D might be TRBD1 (5 bases). The V gene lost 3 bases and the J gene lost 5 bases, with 16 bases spanning the gap. CDR1 is MNHEY, CDR2 SMNVEV, per germline (reference sequence). This CDR3 has 15 amino acids.

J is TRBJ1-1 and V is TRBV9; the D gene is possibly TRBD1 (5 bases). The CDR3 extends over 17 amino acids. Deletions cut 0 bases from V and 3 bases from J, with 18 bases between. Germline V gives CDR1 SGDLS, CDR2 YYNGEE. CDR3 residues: CASSVAISGRGDTEAFF. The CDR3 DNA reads TGTGCCAGCAGCGTAGCGATCTCGGGCCGGGGGGACACTGAAGCTTTCTTT.

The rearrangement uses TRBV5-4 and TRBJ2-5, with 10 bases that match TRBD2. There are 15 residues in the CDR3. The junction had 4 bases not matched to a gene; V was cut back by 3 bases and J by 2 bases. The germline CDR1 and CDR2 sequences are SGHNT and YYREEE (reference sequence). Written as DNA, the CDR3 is TGTGCCAGCAGCTCTGGACTAGCGGCGCAAGAGACCCAGTACTTC. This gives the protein CASSSGLAAQETQYF.

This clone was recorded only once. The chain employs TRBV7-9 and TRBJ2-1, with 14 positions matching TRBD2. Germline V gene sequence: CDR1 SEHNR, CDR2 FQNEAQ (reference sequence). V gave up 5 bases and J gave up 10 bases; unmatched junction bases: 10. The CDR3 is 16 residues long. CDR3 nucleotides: TGTGCCAGCAGCCTCGGACTAGCGGGAGGTTCGCAAGAGCAGTTCTTC. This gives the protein CASSLGLAGGSQEQFF.

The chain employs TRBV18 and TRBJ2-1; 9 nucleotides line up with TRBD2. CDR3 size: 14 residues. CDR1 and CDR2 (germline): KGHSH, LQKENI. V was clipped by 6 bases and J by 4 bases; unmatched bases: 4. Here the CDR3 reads CASSRLAEYNEQFF. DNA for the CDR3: TGTGCCAGCTCCCGACTAGCGGAATACAATGAGCAGTTCTTC.

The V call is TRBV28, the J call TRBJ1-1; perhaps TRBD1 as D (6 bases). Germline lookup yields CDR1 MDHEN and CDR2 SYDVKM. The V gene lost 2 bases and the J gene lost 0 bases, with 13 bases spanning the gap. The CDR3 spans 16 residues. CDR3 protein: CASSLRQGIMNTEAFF. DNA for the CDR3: TGTGCCAGCAGTTTAAGGCAGGGGATTATGAACACTGAAGCTTTCTTT.

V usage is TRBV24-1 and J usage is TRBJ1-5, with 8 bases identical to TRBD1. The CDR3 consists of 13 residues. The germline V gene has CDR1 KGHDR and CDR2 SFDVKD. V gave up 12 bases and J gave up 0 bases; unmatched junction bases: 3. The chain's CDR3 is CAVGTGSNQPQHF. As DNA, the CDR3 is TGTGCCGTTGGGACAGGTAGCAATCAGCCCCAGCATTTT.

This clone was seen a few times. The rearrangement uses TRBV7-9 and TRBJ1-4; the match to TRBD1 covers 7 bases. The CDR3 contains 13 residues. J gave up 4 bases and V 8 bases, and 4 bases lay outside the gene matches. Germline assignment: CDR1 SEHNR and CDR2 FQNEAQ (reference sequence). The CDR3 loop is CASGRGRNEKLFF. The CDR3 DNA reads TGTGCCAGCGGTAGGGGGCGTAATGAAAAACTGTTTTTT. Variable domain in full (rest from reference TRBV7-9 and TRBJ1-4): DTGVSQNPRHKITKRGQNVTFRCDPISEHNRLYWYRQTLGQGPEFLTYFQNEAQLEKSRLLSDRFSAERPKGSFSTLEIQRTEQGDSAMYLCASGRGRNEKLFFGSGTQLSVL.

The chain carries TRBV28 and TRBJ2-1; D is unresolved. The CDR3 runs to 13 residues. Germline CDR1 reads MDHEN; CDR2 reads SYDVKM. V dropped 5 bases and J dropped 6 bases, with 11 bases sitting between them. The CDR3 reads CASSPQSLNEQFF. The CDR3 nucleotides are TGTGCCAGCAGTCCCCAAAGCCTCAATGAGCAGTTCTTC.

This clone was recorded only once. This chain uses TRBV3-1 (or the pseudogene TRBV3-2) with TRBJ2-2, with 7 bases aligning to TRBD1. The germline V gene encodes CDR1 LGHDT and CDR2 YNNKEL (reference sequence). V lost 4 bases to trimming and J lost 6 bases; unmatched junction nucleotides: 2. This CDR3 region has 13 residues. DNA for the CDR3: TGTGCCAGCAGCCGGACAGGTGCCGGGGAGCTGTTTTTT. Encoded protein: CASSRTGAGELFF.

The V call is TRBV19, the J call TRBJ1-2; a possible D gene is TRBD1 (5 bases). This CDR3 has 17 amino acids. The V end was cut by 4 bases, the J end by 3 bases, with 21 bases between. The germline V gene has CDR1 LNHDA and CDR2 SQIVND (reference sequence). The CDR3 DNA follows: TGTGCCAGTAGTACAGGACACGCCAGACTAGTGGACTATGGCTACACCTTC. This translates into CASSTGHARLVDYGYTF.

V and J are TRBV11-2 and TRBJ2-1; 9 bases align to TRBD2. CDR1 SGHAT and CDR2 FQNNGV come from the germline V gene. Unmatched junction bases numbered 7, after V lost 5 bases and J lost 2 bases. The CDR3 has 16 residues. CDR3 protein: CASSPPGLAAYNEQFF. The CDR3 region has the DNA TGTGCCAGCAGCCCGCCGGGACTAGCAGCCTACAATGAGCAGTTCTTC.

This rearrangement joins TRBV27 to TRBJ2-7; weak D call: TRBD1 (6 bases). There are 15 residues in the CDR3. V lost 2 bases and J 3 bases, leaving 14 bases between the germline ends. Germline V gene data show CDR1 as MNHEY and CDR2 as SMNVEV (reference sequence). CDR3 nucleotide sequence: TGTGCCAGCAGTTTAAGGGGGACCCTCATCTACGAGCAGTACTTC. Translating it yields CASSLRGTLIYEQYF.

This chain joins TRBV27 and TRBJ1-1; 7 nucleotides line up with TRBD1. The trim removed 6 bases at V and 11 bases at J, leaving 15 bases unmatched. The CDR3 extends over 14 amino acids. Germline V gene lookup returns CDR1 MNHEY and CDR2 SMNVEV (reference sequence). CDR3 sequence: CASRRGLEGRGAFF. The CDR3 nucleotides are TGTGCCAGCAGAAGGGGGCTCGAGGGGCGTGGGGCTTTCTTT.

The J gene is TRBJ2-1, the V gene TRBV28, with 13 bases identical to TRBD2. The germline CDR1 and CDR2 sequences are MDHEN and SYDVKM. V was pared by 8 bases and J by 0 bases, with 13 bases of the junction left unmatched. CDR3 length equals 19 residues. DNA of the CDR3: TGTGCCAGCGAGGGACTAGCGGGAAGGGTCGGGAGCTCCTACAATGAGCAGTTCTTC. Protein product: CASEGLAGRVGSSYNEQFF. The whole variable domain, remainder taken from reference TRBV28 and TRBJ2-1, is DVKVTQSSRYLVKRTGEKVFLECVQDMDHENMFWYRQDPGLGLRLIYFSYDVKMKEKGDIPEGYSVSREKKERFSLILESASTNQTSMYLCASEGLAGRVGSSYNEQFFGPGTRLTVL.

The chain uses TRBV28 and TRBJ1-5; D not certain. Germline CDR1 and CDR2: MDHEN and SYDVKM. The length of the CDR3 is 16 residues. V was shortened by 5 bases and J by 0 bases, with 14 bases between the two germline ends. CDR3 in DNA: TGTGCCAGCAGTCTGTGGCGCGGGCTTAGCAATCAGCCCCAGCATTTT. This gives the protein CASSLWRGLSNQPQHF.

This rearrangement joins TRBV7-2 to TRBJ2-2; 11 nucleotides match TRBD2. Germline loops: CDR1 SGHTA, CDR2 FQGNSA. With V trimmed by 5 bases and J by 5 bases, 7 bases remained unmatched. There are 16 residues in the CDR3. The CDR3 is CASSAYSGRGTGELFF. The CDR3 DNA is TGTGCCAGCAGCGCCTATAGCGGGAGGGGAACCGGGGAGCTGTTTTTT.

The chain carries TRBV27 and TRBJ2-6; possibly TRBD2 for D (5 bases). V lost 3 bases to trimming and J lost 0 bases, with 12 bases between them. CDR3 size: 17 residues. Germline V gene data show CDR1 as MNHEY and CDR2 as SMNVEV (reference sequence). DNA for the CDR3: TGTGCCAGCAGTTTTGGGCGGGCCTACTCTGGGGCCAACGTCCTGACTTTC. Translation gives CASSFGRAYSGANVLTF.

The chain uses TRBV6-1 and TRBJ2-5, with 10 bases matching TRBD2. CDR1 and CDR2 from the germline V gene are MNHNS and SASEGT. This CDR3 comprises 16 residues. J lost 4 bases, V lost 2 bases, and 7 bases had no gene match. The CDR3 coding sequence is TGTGCCAGCAGTGAATCTCCTAGCGGGAGACGAGAGACCCAGTACTTC. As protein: CASSESPSGRRETQYF.

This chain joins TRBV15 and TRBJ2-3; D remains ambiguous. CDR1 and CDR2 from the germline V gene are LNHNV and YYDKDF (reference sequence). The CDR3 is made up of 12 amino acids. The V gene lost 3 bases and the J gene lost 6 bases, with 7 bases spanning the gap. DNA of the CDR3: TGTGCCACCAGCAGGCGGCAGGATACGCAGTATTTT. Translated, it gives CATSRRQDTQYF.

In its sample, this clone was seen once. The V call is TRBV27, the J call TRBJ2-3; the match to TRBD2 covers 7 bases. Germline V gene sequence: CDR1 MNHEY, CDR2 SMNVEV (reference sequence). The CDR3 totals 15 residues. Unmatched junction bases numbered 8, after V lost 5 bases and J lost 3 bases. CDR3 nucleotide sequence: TGTGCCAGCAGTCCCCGGACTAGTTCTACAGATACGCAGTATTTT. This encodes CASSPRTSSTDTQYF.

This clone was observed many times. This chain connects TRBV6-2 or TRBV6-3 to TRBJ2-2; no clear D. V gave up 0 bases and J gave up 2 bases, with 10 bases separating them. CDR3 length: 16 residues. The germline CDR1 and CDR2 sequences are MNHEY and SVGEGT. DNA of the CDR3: TGTGCCAGCAGTTACTCGTCCGACTTCAACACCGGGGAGCTGTTTTTT. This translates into CASSYSSDFNTGELFF.

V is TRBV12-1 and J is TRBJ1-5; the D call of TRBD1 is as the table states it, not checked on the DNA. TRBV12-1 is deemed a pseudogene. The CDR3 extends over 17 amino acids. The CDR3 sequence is CASSFGHRDRGSQPQHF. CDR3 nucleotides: TGTGCCAGCAGCTTTGGACACCGGGACAGGGGTTCCCAGCCCCAGCATTTT.